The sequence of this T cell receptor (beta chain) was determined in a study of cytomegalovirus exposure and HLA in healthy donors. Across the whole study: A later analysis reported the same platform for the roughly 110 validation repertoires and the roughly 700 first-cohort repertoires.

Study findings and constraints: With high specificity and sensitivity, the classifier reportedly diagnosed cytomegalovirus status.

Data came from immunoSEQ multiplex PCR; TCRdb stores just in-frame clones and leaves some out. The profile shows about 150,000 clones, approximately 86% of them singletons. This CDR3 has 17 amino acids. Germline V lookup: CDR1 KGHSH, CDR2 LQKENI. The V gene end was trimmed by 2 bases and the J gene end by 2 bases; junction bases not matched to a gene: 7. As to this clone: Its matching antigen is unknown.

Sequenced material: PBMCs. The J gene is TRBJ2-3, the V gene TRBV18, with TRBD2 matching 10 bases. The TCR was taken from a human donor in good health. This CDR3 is CASSPAVAGGLTDTQYF. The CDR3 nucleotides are TGTGCCAGCTCACCAGCGGTAGCGGGGGGCCTCACAGATACGCAGTATTTT.